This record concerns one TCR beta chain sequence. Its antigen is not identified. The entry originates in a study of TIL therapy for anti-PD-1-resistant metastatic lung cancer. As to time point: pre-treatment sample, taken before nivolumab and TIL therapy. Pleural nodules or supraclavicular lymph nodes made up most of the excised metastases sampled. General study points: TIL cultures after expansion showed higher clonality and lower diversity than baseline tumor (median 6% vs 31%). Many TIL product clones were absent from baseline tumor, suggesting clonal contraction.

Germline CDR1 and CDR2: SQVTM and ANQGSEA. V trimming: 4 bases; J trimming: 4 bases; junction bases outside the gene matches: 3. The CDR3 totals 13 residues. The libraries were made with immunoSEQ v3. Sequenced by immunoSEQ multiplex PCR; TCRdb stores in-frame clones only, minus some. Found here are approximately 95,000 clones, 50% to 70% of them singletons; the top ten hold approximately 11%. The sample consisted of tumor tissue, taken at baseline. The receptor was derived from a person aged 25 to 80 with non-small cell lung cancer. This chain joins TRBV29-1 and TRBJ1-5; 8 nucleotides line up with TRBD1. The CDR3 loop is CSVGGQGNQPQHF. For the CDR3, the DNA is TGCAGCGTTGGAGGACAGGGTAATCAGCCCCAGCATTTT. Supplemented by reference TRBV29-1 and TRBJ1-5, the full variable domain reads SAVISQKPSRDICQRGTSLTIQCQVDSQVTMMFWYRQQPGQSLTLIATANQGSEATYESGFVIDKFPISRPNLTFSTLTVSNMSPEDSSIYLCSVGGQGNQPQHFGDGTRLSIL.